This T cell receptor (beta chain) was recorded in a study of T-cell memory formation after mild COVID-19. CDR1 SGHRS and CDR2 YFSETQ come from the germline V gene. The CDR3 spans 15 residues. V was pared by 0 bases and J by 7 bases, with 4 bases of the junction left unmatched. This clonotype was counted at least ten times. TCRdb re-analysed the 5' RACE reads in MiXCR, keeping a single row per CDR3 protein. The table lists roughly 600,000 distinct CDR3 sequences, around 17% of them singletons. The chain carries TRBV5-1 and TRBJ1-2; TRBD1 agrees at 12 bases. The sequence came from an adult woman who had mild COVID-19 (a few samples of this study predate the infection). Cell type and time point are not known. The specimen sequenced was PBMCs or a T cell subset sorted from them (not recorded which). The CDR3 nucleotides are TGCGCCAGCAGCTTGGACGGGACAGGGGGCTTTGGCTACACCTTC. Residues: CASSLDGTGGFGYTF.